The subject of this entry is one T cell receptor (beta chain). In the original workflow: It was from reference gene primer amplification that nucleated cell counts were estimated. Sequencing used immunoSEQ multiplex PCR; TCRdb keeps in-frame clones, though not all of them. Clone size and V and J calls were adopted from that table, with D and trimming inferred from the DNA. In the table there are some 90,000 clones, around nine tenths of which are singletons. The germline V and J ends were trimmed by 6 bases and 0 bases, with 14 bases remaining between them. Germline CDR1 and CDR2: MNHEY and SVGAGI. CDR3 length equals 15 residues. The data stem from a study of blood T cell repertoires in COVID-19. Study as a whole: Acute-phase and convalescent COVID-19 samples originated in the United States, Italy and Spain. The analysed material was cDNA or gDNA that came from T cells, B-cell-depleted T cells, or PBMCs.

Input material: peripheral blood. This sequence originates from an elderly woman with acute or convalescent COVID-19. The genes are TRBV6-5 and TRBJ1-1; TRBD1 is a possible D gene (6 bases). The CDR3 coding sequence is TGTGCCAGCAGCCCCCGGACAGTATTGAACACTGAAGCTTTCTTT. Encoded protein: CASSPRTVLNTEAFF.